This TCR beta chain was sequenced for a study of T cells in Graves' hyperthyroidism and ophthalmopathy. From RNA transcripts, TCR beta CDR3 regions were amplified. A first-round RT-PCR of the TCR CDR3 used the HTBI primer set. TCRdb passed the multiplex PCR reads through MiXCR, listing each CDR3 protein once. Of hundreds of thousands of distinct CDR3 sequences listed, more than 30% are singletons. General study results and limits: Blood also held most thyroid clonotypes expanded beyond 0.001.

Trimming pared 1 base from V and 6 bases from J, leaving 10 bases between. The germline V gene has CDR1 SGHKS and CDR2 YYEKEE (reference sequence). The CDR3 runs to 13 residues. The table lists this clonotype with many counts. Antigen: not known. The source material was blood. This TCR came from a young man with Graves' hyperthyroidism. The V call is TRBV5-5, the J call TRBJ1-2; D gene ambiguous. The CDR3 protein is CASSLYLGNGYTF. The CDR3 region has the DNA TGTGCCAGCAGCTTGTACCTGGGGAATGGCTACACCTTC.